Below are 9 T cell receptor beta chains sequenced from a single sample in a study of human CD4 T cells and Enterobacteriaceae. Sorting took every CD4+ cell except CD45RA+CCR7+CD95- naive cells, reaching over 95% purity. Data came from immunoSEQ multiplex PCR; TCRdb stores just in-frame clones and leaves some out. There are just under 30,000 clones in the sample; just under 85% occur only once, and around 1.8% lies in the top ten. The material sequenced was memory CD4+ T cells from blood. All receptors derive from a human donor in good health.

The V and J genes are TRBV6-6 and TRBJ1-4; TRBD1 matches at 7 bases. Germline V gene sequence: CDR1 MNHNY, CDR2 SVGAGI (reference sequence). The CDR3 has 13 residues. Trimming removed 7 bases from V and 6 bases from J; junction bases left unmatched: 5. In nucleotides, the CDR3 is TGTGCCAGCACGGGACAGTTGGATGAAAAACTGTTTTTT. It yields the protein CASTGQLDEKLFF.

The chain joins TRBV19 to TRBJ1-5; 11 bases fit TRBD1. The CDR3 sequence is 21 residues long. Germline CDR1 reads LNHDA; CDR2 reads SQIVND (reference sequence). The V and J ends lost 4 bases and 0 bases, in that order; junction bases with no gene match: 17. CDR3 sequence reads: CASSRRTGGHRTTYSNQPQHF. The CDR3 nucleotides are TGTGCCAGTAGTAGGAGGACAGGGGGCCATCGCACGACTTATAGCAATCAGCCCCAGCATTTT.

There are a few counts of this clone. The V call is TRBV2, the J call TRBJ1-5; TRBD1 matches at 9 bases. There are 14 residues in the CDR3. Germline loops: CDR1 SNHLY, CDR2 FYNNEI. V shed 6 bases and J 4 bases; nucleotides not matched to a gene: 4. The chain's CDR3 is CASRGTGPNQPQHF. The CDR3 DNA reads as TGTGCCAGCAGGGGGACAGGGCCTAATCAGCCCCAGCATTTT.

This clone was found a few times. The chain uses TRBV2 and TRBJ1-3, with 7 nucleotides matching TRBD1. V gave up 6 bases and J gave up 4 bases; unmatched junction bases: 9. Germline CDR1 is SNHLY and CDR2 is FYNNEI. This CDR3 comprises 15 residues. Here the CDR3 reads CASSPTGDRGNTIYF. The CDR3 DNA sequence: TGTGCCAGCAGCCCCACAGGGGATAGAGGAAACACCATATATTTT.

The V call is TRBV5-4, the J call TRBJ1-2; tentative D call: TRBD1 (5 bases). The CDR3 is 14 amino acids. Germline CDR1 is SGHNT and CDR2 is YYREEE (reference sequence). The V end was cut by 4 bases, the J end by 0 bases, with 10 bases between. The CDR3 DNA follows: TGTGCCAGCAGCGCCGGAGGGGCTAACTATGGCTACACCTTC. It is translated as CASSAGGANYGYTF.

V gene TRBV7-2 combines with J gene TRBJ2-1; 7 nucleotides align to TRBD1. V gave up 5 bases and J gave up 5 bases; unmatched junction bases: 9. This CDR3 contains 15 residues. The germline V gene encodes CDR1 SGHTA and CDR2 FQGNSA. CDR3 amino acids: CASSLRDRENNEQFF. The CDR3, as DNA: TGTGCCAGCAGCCTCCGGGACAGAGAAAACAATGAGCAGTTCTTC. Full variable domain (outside the CDR3, taken from reference TRBV7-2 and TRBJ2-1): GAGVSQSPSNKVTEKGKDVELRCDPISGHTALYWYRQSLGQGLEFLIYFQGNSAPDKSGLPSDRFSAERTGGSVSTLTIQRTQQEDSAVYLCASSLRDRENNEQFFGPGTRLTVL.

V and J are TRBV7-2 and TRBJ1-1; D may be TRBD1 (5 bases). V dropped 3 bases and J dropped 7 bases, with 18 bases sitting between them. CDR1 is SGHTA, CDR2 FQGNSA, per germline. The CDR3 length is 15 residues. CDR3 in amino acids: CASSFRWEGSGEAFF. CDR3 coding DNA: TGTGCCAGCAGCTTCAGATGGGAGGGGTCGGGTGAAGCTTTCTTT.

This clone has a handful of counts. CDR3 bases: TGTGCCAGCAGCCCGTTGGAGGGAGAAACCGGGGAGCTGTTTTTT. This codes for CASSPLEGETGELFF. This chain uses TRBV7-9 with TRBJ2-2, with a weak D call TRBD2 (6 bases). This CDR3 has 15 amino acids. The germline CDR1 and CDR2 sequences are SEHNR and FQNEAQ (reference sequence). V lost 5 bases, J lost 5 bases, and 15 bases lay in between.

This rearrangement joins TRBV5-5 to TRBJ1-1; 12 bases match TRBD1. V shed 0 bases, J shed 10 bases, and the junction held 7 bases outside the gene matches. The CDR3 loop spans 15 amino acids. From germline, CDR1 is SGHKS and CDR2 YYEKEE (reference sequence). The CDR3 DNA sequence: TGTGCCAGCAGCTTGGGCTCCGGGACAGGGGGCAGAGCTTTCTTT. Translating it yields CASSLGSGTGGRAFF.